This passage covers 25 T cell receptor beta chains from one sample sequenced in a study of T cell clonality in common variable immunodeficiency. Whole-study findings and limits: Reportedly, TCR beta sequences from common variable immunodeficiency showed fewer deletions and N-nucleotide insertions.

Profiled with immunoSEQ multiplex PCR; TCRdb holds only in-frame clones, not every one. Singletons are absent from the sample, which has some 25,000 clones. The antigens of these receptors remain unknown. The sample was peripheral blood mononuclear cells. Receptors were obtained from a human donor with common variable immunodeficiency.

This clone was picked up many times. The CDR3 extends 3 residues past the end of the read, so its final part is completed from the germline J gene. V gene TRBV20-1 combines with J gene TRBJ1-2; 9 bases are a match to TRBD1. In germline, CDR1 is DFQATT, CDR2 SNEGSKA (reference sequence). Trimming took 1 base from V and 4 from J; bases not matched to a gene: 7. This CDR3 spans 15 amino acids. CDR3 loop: CSARAQGARGYGYTF. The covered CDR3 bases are TGCAGTGCTAGAGCACAGGGGGCGCGGGGCTATGGC.

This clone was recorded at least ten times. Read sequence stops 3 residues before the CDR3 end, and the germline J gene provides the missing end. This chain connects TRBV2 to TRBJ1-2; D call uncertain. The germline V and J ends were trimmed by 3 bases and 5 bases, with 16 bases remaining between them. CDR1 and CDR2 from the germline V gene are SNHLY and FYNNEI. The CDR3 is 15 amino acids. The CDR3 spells CASSESRRTLYGYTF. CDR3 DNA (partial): TGTGCCAGCAGTGAGAGCAGGCGAACCTTGTATGGC.

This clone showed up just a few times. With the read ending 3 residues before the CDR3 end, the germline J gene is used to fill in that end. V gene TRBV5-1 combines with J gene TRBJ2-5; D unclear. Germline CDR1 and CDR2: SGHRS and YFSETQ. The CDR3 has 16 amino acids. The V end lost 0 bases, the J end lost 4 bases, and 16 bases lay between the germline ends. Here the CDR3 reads CASSLGQPLGAETQYF. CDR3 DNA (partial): TGCGCCAGCAGCTTGGGTCAGCCTCTAGGCGCAGAGACC.

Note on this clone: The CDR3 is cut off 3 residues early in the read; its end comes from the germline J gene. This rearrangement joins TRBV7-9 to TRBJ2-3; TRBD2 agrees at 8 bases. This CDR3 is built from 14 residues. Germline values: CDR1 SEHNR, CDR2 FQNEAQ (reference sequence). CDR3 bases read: TGTGCCAGCAGCTCGAGCGGGAGTACCACAACG. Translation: CASSSSGSTTT. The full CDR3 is CASSSSGSTTTQYF.

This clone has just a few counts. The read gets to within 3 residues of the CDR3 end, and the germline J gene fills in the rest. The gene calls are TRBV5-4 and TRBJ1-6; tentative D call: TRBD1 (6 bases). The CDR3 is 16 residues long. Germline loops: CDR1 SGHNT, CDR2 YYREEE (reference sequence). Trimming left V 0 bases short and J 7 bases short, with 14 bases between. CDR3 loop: CASSLAGGQPNSPLHF. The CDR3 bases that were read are TGTGCCAGCAGCTTGGCCGGTGGACAGCCAAATTCACCC.

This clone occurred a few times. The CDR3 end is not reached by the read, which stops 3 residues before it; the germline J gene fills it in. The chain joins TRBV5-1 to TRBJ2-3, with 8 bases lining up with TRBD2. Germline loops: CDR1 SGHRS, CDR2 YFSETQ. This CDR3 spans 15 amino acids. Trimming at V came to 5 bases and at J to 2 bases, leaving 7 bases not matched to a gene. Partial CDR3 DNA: TGCGCCAGCAGTCGCGGACTAGCAGTCACAGATACG. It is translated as CASSRGLAVTDT. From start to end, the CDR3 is CASSRGLAVTDTQYF.

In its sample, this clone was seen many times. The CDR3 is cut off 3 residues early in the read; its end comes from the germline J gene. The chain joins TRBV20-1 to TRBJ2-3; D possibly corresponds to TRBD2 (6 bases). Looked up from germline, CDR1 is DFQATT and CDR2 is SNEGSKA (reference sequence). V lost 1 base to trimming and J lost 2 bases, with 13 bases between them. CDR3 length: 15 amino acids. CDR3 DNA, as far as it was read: TGCAGTGCTAGAGGCGAGCGGGCCAACACAGATACG. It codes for CSARGERANTDT. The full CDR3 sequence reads CSARGERANTDTQYF.

CDR3 sequence: CATGQDVQYF. The covered CDR3 bases are TGCGCCACCGGACAGGATGTT. The chain combines TRBV10-2 with TRBJ2-4, with 7 bases aligning to TRBD1. The read comes to an end 3 residues before the CDR3 does, leaving the germline J gene to fill in the end. CDR1 WSHSY and CDR2 SAAADI come from the germline V gene. This CDR3 contains 10 residues.

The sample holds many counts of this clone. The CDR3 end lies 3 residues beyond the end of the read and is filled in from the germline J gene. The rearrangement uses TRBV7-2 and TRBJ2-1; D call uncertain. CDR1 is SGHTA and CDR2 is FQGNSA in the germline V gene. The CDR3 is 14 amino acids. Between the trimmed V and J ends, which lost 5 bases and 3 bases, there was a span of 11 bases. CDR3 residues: CASSPQLIYNEQFF. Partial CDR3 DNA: TGTGCCAGCAGCCCACAACTAATCTACAATGAG.

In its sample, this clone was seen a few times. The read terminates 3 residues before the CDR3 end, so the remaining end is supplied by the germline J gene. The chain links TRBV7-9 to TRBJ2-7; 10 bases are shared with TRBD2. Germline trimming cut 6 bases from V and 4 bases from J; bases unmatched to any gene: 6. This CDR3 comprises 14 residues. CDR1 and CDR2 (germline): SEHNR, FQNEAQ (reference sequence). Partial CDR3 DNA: TGTGCCAGCAGGTCTAGCGGGAGCGTGTACGAG. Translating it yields CASRSSGSVYE. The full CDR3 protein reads CASRSSGSVYEQYF.

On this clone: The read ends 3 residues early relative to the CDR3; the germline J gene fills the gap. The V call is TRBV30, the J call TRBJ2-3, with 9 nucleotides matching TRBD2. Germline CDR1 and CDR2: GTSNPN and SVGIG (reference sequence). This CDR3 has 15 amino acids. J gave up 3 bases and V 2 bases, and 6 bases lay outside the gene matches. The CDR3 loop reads CAWSRAGGLTDTQYF. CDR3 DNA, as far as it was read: TGTGCCTGGAGTCGAGCGGGAGGTCTGACAGATACG.

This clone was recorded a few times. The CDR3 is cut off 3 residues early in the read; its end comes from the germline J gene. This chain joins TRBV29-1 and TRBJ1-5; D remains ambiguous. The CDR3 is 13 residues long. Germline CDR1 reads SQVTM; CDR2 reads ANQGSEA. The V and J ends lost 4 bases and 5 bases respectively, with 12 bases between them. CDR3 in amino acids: CSVAVSADQPQHF. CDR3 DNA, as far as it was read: TGCAGCGTTGCAGTGAGCGCGGATCAGCCC. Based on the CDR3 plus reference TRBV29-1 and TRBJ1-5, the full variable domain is SAVISQKPSRDICQRGTSLTIQCQVDSQVTMMFWYRQQPGQSLTLIATANQGSEATYESGFVIDKFPISRPNLTFSTLTVSNMSPEDSSIYLCSVAVSADQPQHFGDGTRLSIL.

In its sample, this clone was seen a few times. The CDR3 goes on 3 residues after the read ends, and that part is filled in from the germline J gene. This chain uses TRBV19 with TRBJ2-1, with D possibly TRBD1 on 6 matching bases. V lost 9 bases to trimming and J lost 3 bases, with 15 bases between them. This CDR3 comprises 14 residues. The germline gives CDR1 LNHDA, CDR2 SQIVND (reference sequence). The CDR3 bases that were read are TGTGCCAGCCGGGGACACCCGAACTACAATGAG. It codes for CASRGHPNYNE. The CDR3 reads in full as CASRGHPNYNEQFF.

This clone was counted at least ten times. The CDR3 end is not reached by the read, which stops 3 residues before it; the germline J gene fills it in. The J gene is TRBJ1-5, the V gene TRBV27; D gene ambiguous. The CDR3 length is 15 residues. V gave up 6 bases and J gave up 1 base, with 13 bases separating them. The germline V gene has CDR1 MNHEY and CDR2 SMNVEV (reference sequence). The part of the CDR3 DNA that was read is TGTGCCAGCAGCCCTGACACGAGGAGCAATCAGCCC. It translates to CASSPDTRSNQP. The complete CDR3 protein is CASSPDTRSNQPQHF.

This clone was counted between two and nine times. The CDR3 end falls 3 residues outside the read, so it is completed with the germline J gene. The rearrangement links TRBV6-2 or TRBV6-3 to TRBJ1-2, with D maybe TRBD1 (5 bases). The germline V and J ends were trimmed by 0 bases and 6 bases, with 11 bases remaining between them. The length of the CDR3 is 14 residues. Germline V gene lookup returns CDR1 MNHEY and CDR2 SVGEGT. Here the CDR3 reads CASSYSARVDGYTF. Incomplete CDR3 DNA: TGTGCCAGCAGTTACTCCGCCAGGGTGGATGGC.

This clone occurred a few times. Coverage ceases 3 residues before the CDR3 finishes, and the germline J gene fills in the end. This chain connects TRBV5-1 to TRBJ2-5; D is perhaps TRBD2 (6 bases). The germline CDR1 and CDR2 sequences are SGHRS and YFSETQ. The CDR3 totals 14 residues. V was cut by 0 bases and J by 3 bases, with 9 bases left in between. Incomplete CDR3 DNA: TGCGCCAGCAGCTTGGAGACTAGAAAAGAGACC. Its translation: CASSLETRKET. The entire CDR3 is CASSLETRKETQYF. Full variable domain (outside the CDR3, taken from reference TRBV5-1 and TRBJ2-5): KAGVTQTPRYLIKTRGQQVTLSCSPISGHRSVSWYQQTPGQGLQFLFEYFSETQRNKGNFPGRFSGRQFSNSRSEMNVSTLELGDSALYLCASSLETRKETQYFGPGTRLLVL.

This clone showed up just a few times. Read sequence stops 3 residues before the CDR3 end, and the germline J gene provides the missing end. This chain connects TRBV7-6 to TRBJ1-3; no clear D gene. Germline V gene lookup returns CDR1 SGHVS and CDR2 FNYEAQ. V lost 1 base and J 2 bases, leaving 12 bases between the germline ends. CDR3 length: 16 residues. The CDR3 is CASSLELVKAGNTIYF. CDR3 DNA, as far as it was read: TGTGCCAGCAGCTTAGAGTTAGTCAAAGCTGGAAACACC.

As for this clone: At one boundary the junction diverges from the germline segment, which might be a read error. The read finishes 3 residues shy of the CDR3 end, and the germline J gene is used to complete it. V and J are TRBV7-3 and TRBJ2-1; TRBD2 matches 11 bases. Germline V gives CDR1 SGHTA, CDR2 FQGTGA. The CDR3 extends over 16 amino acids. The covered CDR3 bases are TGTGCCAGCAGCTTAACTAGCGGGAGGGCCTATAATGAG. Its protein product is CASSLTSGRAYNE. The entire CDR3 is CASSLTSGRAYNEQFF. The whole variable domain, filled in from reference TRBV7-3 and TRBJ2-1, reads GAGVSQTPSNKVTEKGKYVELRCDPISGHTALYWYRQSLGQGPEFLIYFQGTGAADDSGLPNDRFFAVRPEGSVSTLKIQRTERGDSAVYLCASSLTSGRAYNEQFFGPGTRLTVL.

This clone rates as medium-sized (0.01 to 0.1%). CDR3: CASSPIGGSSGANVLTF. Incomplete CDR3 DNA: TGCGCCAGCAGCCCTATTGGGGGCAGCTCTGGGGCCAACGTC. The chain joins TRBV5-1 to TRBJ2-6; possibly TRBD1 for D (6 bases). The CDR3 end is not reached by the read, which stops 3 residues before it; the germline J gene fills it in. Germline loops: CDR1 SGHRS, CDR2 YFSETQ. The CDR3 spans 17 residues. V shed 4 bases and J shed 0 bases, with 14 bases lying between them.

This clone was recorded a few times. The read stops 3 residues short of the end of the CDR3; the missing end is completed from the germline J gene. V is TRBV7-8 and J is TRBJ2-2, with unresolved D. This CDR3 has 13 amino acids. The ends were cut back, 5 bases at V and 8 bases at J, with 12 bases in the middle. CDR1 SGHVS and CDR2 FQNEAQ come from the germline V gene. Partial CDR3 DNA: TGTGCCAGCAGCCCTACTACCGCGGGGGAG. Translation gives CASSPTTAGE. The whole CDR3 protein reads CASSPTTAGELFF.

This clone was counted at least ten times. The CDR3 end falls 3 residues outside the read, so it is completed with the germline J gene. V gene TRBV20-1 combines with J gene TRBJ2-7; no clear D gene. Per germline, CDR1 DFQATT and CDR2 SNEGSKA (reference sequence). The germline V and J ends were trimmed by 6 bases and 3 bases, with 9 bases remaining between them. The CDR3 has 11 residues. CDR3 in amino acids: CSARPFYEQYF. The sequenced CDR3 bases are TGCAGTGCCAGACCTTTCTACGAG.

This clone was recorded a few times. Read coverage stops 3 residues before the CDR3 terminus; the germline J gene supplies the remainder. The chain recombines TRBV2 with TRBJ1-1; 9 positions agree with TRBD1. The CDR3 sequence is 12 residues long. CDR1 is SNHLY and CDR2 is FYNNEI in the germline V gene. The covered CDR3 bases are TGTGCCAGCAGGAAGGACAGGGGACGA. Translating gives CASRKDRGR. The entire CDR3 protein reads CASRKDRGRAFF.

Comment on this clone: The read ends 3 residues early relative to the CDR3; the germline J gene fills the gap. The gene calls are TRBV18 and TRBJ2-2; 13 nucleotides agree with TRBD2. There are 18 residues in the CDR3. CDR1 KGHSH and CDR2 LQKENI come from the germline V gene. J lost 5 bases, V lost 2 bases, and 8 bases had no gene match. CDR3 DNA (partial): TGTGCCAGCTCACCATGGACTAGCGGGAGTGTGGGAACCGGGGAG. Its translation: CASSPWTSGSVGTGE. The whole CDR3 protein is CASSPWTSGSVGTGELFF.

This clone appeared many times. The CDR3 DNA, read in part, is TGTGCCAGCAGTTTTGGGCAGACGGTGGGC. Translation gives CASSFGQTVG. The full CDR3 sequence reads CASSFGQTVGYTF. The J gene is TRBJ1-2, the V gene TRBV28; no firm D call. The read ends 3 residues before the CDR3 terminus; that terminus is restored from the germline J gene. This CDR3 region has 13 residues. Germline V gives CDR1 MDHEN, CDR2 SYDVKM.

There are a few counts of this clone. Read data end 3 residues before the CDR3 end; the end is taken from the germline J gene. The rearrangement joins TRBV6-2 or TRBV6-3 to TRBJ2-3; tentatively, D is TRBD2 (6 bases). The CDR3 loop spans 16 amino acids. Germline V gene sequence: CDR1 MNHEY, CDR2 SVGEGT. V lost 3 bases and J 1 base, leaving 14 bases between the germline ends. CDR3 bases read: TGTGCCAGCAGTTATGGGGGGAGGTCGGGCACAGATACG. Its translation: CASSYGGRSGTDT. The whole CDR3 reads CASSYGGRSGTDTQYF.